Below, 32 T cell receptor beta chains from the same sample are listed, as sequenced in a study of T-cell reconstitution after alpha-beta-depleted transplantation in children. Unique molecular identifiers were used in preparing the TCRbeta library. TCRdb re-analysed the PCR reads in MiXCR, keeping a single row per CDR3 protein. Of roughly 500,000 distinct CDR3 sequences listed, roughly an eighth are singletons. The sample here was PBMCs from the stem cell graft donor, taken from the stem cell graft. The receptors stem from a human donor who donated a stem cell graft to a child with combined immunodeficiency.

This chain connects TRBV5-1 to TRBJ2-7; a weak D match, TRBD1 (6 bases). The CDR3 covers 16 residues. The V and J ends lost 2 bases and 6 bases respectively, with 21 bases between them. Per the germline V gene, CDR1 is SGHRS and CDR2 is YFSETQ. Written as DNA, the CDR3 is TGCGCCAGCAGCTTAACCGATATTCAACAGGGCCGCGAGCAGTACTTC. This encodes CASSLTDIQQGREQYF.

This clonotype was detected only a few times. The gene calls are TRBV7-9 and TRBJ2-1; TRBD2 matches at 12 bases. CDR3 length: 15 residues. J was trimmed by 9 bases and V by 5 bases; bases with no gene match: 8. Germline V CDR1 and CDR2: SEHNR, FQNEAQ (reference sequence). This chain's CDR3 is CASSPLAGGRSEQFF. In DNA form, the CDR3 reads TGTGCCAGCAGCCCCCTAGCGGGAGGGCGGAGTGAGCAGTTCTTC.

This clonotype was seen more than once but under ten times. The genes are TRBV6-5 and TRBJ2-1; 9 bases fit TRBD2. The junction had 12 bases not matched to a gene; V was cut back by 7 bases and J by 8 bases. CDR1 is MNHEY and CDR2 is SVGAGI in the germline V gene. This CDR3 spans 15 amino acids. This CDR3 reads CASKAGGQWTDEQFF. Written as DNA, the CDR3 is TGTGCCAGCAAAGCGGGAGGCCAGTGGACCGATGAGCAGTTCTTC.

This clonotype was observed a few times. V is TRBV13 and J is TRBJ1-2; D remains unclear. CDR3 length equals 12 residues. The germline V gene has CDR1 PRHDT and CDR2 FYEKMQ (reference sequence). The ends were cut back, 1 base at V and 4 bases at J, with 4 bases in the middle. The CDR3 region has the DNA TGTGCCAGCAGCTTAGAGCTCTATGGCTACACCTTC. Protein product: CASSLELYGYTF.

This chain uses TRBV9 with TRBJ2-3; D is uncertain. The CDR3 is made up of 14 amino acids. V was shortened by 0 bases and J by 0 bases, with 5 bases between the two germline ends. Per the germline V gene, CDR1 is SGDLS and CDR2 is YYNGEE. CDR3 sequence (DNA): TGTGCCAGCAGCGTAGACGGAAGCACAGATACGCAGTATTTT. Protein product: CASSVDGSTDTQYF.

The CDR3 loop reads CASSLWSRDEQFF. As DNA, the CDR3 is TGCGCCAGCAGCTTGTGGTCCCGAGATGAGCAGTTCTTC. The chain has TRBV5-1 and TRBJ2-1; D gene ambiguous. CDR3 size: 13 residues. Germline values: CDR1 SGHRS, CDR2 YFSETQ. Trimming stripped 1 base from V and 8 bases from J, with 10 bases between.

The J gene is TRBJ1-1, the V gene TRBV27; D ambiguous. This CDR3 spans 15 amino acids. The ends were cut back, 0 bases at V and 10 bases at J, with 18 bases in the middle. Germline V gene lookup returns CDR1 MNHEY and CDR2 SMNVEV (reference sequence). This CDR3 reads CASSLSTRSSTRAFF. The CDR3 nucleotides are TGTGCCAGCAGTTTATCAACAAGATCTTCGACACGAGCTTTCTTT.

This clonotype was recorded a few times. The chain has TRBV7-3 and TRBJ2-3; 9 bases agree with TRBD2. The V and J ends lost 4 bases and 8 bases, in that order; junction bases with no gene match: 4. The CDR3 contains 13 residues. Germline values: CDR1 SGHTA, CDR2 FQGTGA. Here the CDR3 reads CASSSSGATTQYF. In DNA form, the CDR3 reads TGTGCCAGCAGCTCTAGCGGGGCCACTACGCAGTATTTT.

V is TRBV5-1 and J is TRBJ2-1; D unclear. V lost 0 bases and J lost 4, with 11 bases in between. In germline, CDR1 is SGHRS, CDR2 YFSETQ. The CDR3 totals 15 residues. CDR3 residues: CASSLEHPVYNEQFF. The CDR3, as DNA: TGCGCCAGCAGCTTGGAACACCCGGTGTACAATGAGCAGTTCTTC.

This clonotype was seen repeatedly, ten times or more. The chain joins TRBV20-1 to TRBJ2-1, with D maybe TRBD2 (7 bases). The length of the CDR3 is 15 residues. Trimming took 5 bases from V and 4 from J, leaving 18 bases between them. Germline V gene sequence: CDR1 DFQATT, CDR2 SNEGSKA (reference sequence). The CDR3 is CSAWGGARRYNEQFF. In nucleotides, the CDR3 is TGCAGTGCTTGGGGGGGGGCACGGAGATACAATGAGCAGTTCTTC.

This clonotype showed up many times. The chain recombines TRBV20-1 with TRBJ2-3; 11 bases align to TRBD2. Germline values: CDR1 DFQATT, CDR2 SNEGSKA (reference sequence). Losses at the gene ends were 3 bases for V and 1 base for J; bases not matched to a gene: 9. The CDR3 runs 17 residues. The CDR3 nucleotides are TGCAGTGCTAGGGTGCTAGCGGGGGGTCCAGGCACAGATACGCAGTATTTT. It translates to CSARVLAGGPGTDTQYF.

V and J are TRBV20-1 and TRBJ2-7; D gene unclear. This CDR3 is 13 amino acids long. V shed 7 bases and J shed 7 bases, with 20 bases lying between them. The germline V gene encodes CDR1 DFQATT and CDR2 SNEGSKA (reference sequence). The CDR3 sequence is CSVGPAGRLEQYF. The CDR3 DNA reads as TGCAGTGTTGGACCCGCCGGGCGTTTGGAGCAGTACTTC.

This sequence joins TRBV20-1 and TRBJ2-3; 12 bases match TRBD2. With 5 bases clipped from V and 1 base from J, the junction kept 10 bases outside the gene matches. The CDR3 loop spans 17 amino acids. Germline lookup yields CDR1 DFQATT and CDR2 SNEGSKA (reference sequence). The CDR3 nucleotides are TGCAGTGCTGACCTAGCGGGGGGGCCAGCGGGCACAGATACGCAGTATTTT. Translating gives CSADLAGGPAGTDTQYF.

The gene calls are TRBV5-1 and TRBJ2-3; weak D call: TRBD2 (5 bases). Germline V gene lookup returns CDR1 SGHRS and CDR2 YFSETQ. This CDR3 has 14 amino acids. V gave up 5 bases and J gave up 1 base, with 11 bases separating them. The CDR3 DNA reads as TGCGCCAGCAGTCGGACTGAACGCACAGATACGCAGTATTTT. Amino acids: CASSRTERTDTQYF.

This chain links TRBV7-8 with TRBJ2-5; maybe TRBD1 (6 bases). V shed 8 bases and J shed 2 bases, with 12 bases lying between them. The CDR3 covers 13 residues. Per the germline V gene, CDR1 is SGHVS and CDR2 is FQNEAQ. DNA for the CDR3: TGTGCCAGCTCAGGACAGTCACAAGAGACCCAGTACTTC. Its protein is CASSGQSQETQYF. Together with reference TRBV7-8 and TRBJ2-5, the CDR3 gives the full variable domain: GAGVSQSPRYKVAKRGQDVALRCDPISGHVSLFWYQQALGQGPEFLTYFQNEAQLDKSGLPSDRFFAERPEGSVSTLKIQRTQQEDSAVYLCASSGQSQETQYFGPGTRLLVL.

The chain recombines TRBV5-1 with TRBJ2-7, with D perhaps matching TRBD2 (6 bases). Germline CDR1 and CDR2: SGHRS and YFSETQ. The CDR3 contains 15 residues. Trimming took off 4 bases at V and 3 bases at J, with 17 bases between the two ends. The CDR3 DNA follows: TGCGCCAGCAGCCTCCTTAGCGGCCCAAACTACGAGCAGTACTTC. This translates into CASSLLSGPNYEQYF. Combining the CDR3 with reference TRBV5-1 and TRBJ2-7 gives the whole variable domain KAGVTQTPRYLIKTRGQQVTLSCSPISGHRSVSWYQQTPGQGLQFLFEYFSETQRNKGNFPGRFSGRQFSNSRSEMNVSTLELGDSALYLCASSLLSGPNYEQYFGPGTRLTVT.

This clonotype was picked up many times. V and J are TRBV24-1 and TRBJ2-1; D ambiguous. The V gene's germline CDR1 is KGHDR and CDR2 SFDVKD. V lost 3 bases and J lost 8, with 4 bases in between. This CDR3 contains 11 residues. The CDR3 sequence: CATSDTYEQFF. CDR3 DNA: TGTGCCACCAGTGATACATATGAGCAGTTCTTC.

The chain joins TRBV7-6 to TRBJ2-2, with 9 bases identical to TRBD1. Trimming cost V 5 bases and J 6 bases; bases outside gene matches: 13. CDR1 and CDR2 from the germline V gene are SGHVS and FNYEAQ. The CDR3 loop spans 17 amino acids. The CDR3 region is CASSQGQGFGWAGELFF. DNA for the CDR3: TGTGCCAGCAGCCAGGGACAGGGCTTCGGATGGGCCGGGGAGCTGTTTTTT.

V gene TRBV29-1 combines with J gene TRBJ2-7; TRBD1 is a possible D gene (6 bases). Germline V CDR1 and CDR2: SQVTM, ANQGSEA. The V end lost 1 base, the J end lost 2 bases, and 9 bases lay between the germline ends. CDR3 length equals 13 residues. The DNA of the CDR3 is TGCAGCGTTGAAGGGGGGCGGACCTACGAGCAGTACTTC. As protein: CSVEGGRTYEQYF.

This clonotype has ten or more counts. The chain couples TRBV11-2 to TRBJ2-1; D tentatively fits TRBD1 or TRBD2 (5 bases each). The CDR3 has 14 residues. Germline CDR1 is SGHAT and CDR2 is FQNNGV. Trimming removed 3 bases at V and 4 bases at J, with 10 bases between. The CDR3 DNA reads as TGTGCCAGCAGCTTCGGGGACGAGTACAATGAGCAGTTCTTC. It codes for CASSFGDEYNEQFF.

This chain links TRBV27 with TRBJ2-7; 9 bases align to TRBD1. The germline CDR1 and CDR2 sequences are MNHEY and SMNVEV (reference sequence). There are 18 residues in the CDR3. J gave up 4 bases and V 2 bases, and 15 bases lay outside the gene matches. CDR3 nucleotides: TGTGCCAGCAGTTTAGTCGGGGCCCCGGGACAGGGTTTTTACGAGCAGTACTTC. Translation: CASSLVGAPGQGFYEQYF.

This clonotype has more than one count but fewer than ten. The rearrangement links TRBV5-1 to TRBJ1-1; tentative D call: TRBD1 (5 bases). There are 14 residues in the CDR3. The ends were cut back, 3 bases at V and 0 bases at J, with 9 bases in the middle. Germline CDR1 and CDR2: SGHRS and YFSETQ. The CDR3 here is CASSSDSMNTEAFF. CDR3 bases: TGCGCCAGCAGCTCTGACAGCATGAACACTGAAGCTTTCTTT.

V usage is TRBV6-5 and J usage is TRBJ2-5, with a weak D call TRBD2 (5 bases). CDR1 is MNHEY, CDR2 SVGAGI, per germline. The length of the CDR3 is 15 residues. V lost 2 bases and J lost 1, with 11 bases in between. CDR3 in DNA: TGTGCCAGCAGTTACGTTTCCCGGGGCCAAGAGACCCAGTACTTC. This gives the protein CASSYVSRGQETQYF.

V is TRBV20-1 and J is TRBJ2-1; D ambiguous. Germline V lookup: CDR1 DFQATT, CDR2 SNEGSKA (reference sequence). The length of the CDR3 is 15 residues. The V gene lost 6 bases and the J gene lost 8 bases, with 23 bases spanning the gap. CDR3 loop: CSAGQLTVGLHEQFF. The CDR3 nucleotides read TGCAGTGCCGGGCAGCTGACGGTGGGGTTACATGAGCAGTTCTTC.

CDR3 sequence: CASRSGENSNQPQHF. In DNA, the CDR3 is TGTGCCAGTCGGTCGGGGGAAAATAGCAATCAGCCCCAGCATTTT. The chain recombines TRBV10-3 with TRBJ1-5; tentatively, D is TRBD1 (5 bases). The CDR3 runs 15 residues. The V gene's germline CDR1 is ENHRY and CDR2 SYGVKD. V shed 10 bases and J shed 0 bases, with 16 bases lying between them.

This chain uses TRBV4-3 with TRBJ2-2; maybe TRBD2 (7 bases). The CDR3 loop spans 15 amino acids. Germline-derived CDR1 and CDR2 are LGHNA and YSLEER. Between the trimmed V and J ends, which lost 1 base and 4 bases, there was a span of 10 bases. The CDR3 sequence is CASSQAGGGTGELFF. The CDR3 nucleotides read TGCGCCAGCAGCCAAGCGGGGGGCGGCACCGGGGAGCTGTTTTTT.

This chain joins TRBV4-3 and TRBJ2-3; TRBD1 matches 10 bases. Trimming took 3 bases from V and 2 from J; bases not matched to a gene: 2. CDR1 is LGHNA and CDR2 is YSLEER in the germline V gene. The CDR3 is made up of 15 amino acids. CDR3 nucleotide sequence: TGCGCCAGCAGCCACGGACAGGGGGACACAGATACGCAGTATTTT. As protein: CASSHGQGDTDTQYF.

Only a few counts were recorded for this clonotype. The chain couples TRBV4-1 to TRBJ1-2, with D possibly TRBD1 on 6 matching bases. The CDR3 runs 15 residues. Germline V lookup: CDR1 MGHRA, CDR2 YSYEKL. V dropped 4 bases and J dropped 6 bases, with 18 bases sitting between them. In nucleotides, the CDR3 is TGCGCCAGCAGCCTGCTAGGGGGGCCAGGGAATGGCTACACCTTC. It codes for CASSLLGGPGNGYTF.

This clonotype was observed a handful of times. The V and J genes are TRBV6-5 and TRBJ2-7, with unresolved D. CDR1 is MNHEY and CDR2 is SVGAGI in the germline V gene. Trimming cost V 0 bases and J 4 bases, with 10 bases left between them. This CDR3 has 14 amino acids. The CDR3 reads CASSYSRWGYEQYF. The CDR3 nucleotides read TGTGCCAGCAGTTACTCAAGATGGGGTTACGAGCAGTACTTC.

This clonotype was seen many times. The rearrangement links TRBV4-3 to TRBJ2-1; 9 positions match TRBD2. The CDR3 has 17 amino acids. The germline CDR1 and CDR2 sequences are LGHNA and YSLEER. Trimming removed 0 bases from V and 7 bases from J; junction bases left unmatched: 10. In DNA, the CDR3 is TGCGCCAGCAGCCAAGACACGCGGGGGGGACTAGCAAATGAGCAGTTCTTC. Protein product: CASSQDTRGGLANEQFF.

This clonotype came up many times. This sequence joins TRBV29-1 and TRBJ2-1; weak D call: TRBD2 (5 bases). Trimming cost V 5 bases and J 15 bases, with 23 bases left between them. The CDR3 totals 13 residues. Germline V CDR1 and CDR2: SQVTM, ANQGSEA. The CDR3 spells CSVRGTEAISPFF. The CDR3, as DNA: TGCAGCGTTAGAGGAACGGAGGCAATAAGTCCGTTCTTC.

The chain has TRBV4-3 and TRBJ1-5; 8 bases are a match to TRBD1. The V gene end was trimmed by 4 bases and the J gene end by 6 bases; junction bases not matched to a gene: 8. The CDR3 extends over 15 amino acids. CDR1 LGHNA and CDR2 YSLEER come from the germline V gene. For the CDR3, the DNA is TGCGCCAGCAGCCCGGGGACAGGTCCTCTTCAGCCCCAGCATTTT. Protein sequence: CASSPGTGPLQPQHF.